The 24 T cell receptor beta chains given below trace back to one sample, sequenced in a study of blood T cell repertoires in COVID-19. Assay used: immunoSEQ multiplex PCR; TCRdb lists only in-frame clones, some missing. The sample lists 74,000 or so clones; 80% to 90% were seen once. Sequences were obtained from peripheral blood. Source of these receptors: a human donor in a cohort sampled during active COVID-19.

The chain has TRBV28 and TRBJ1-1; 11 bases are shared with TRBD1. V shed 6 bases and J 2 bases; nucleotides not matched to a gene: 11. The germline gives CDR1 MDHEN, CDR2 SYDVKM. The CDR3 is made up of 17 amino acids. CDR3 sequence: CASSSPGQGVLNTEAFF. Written as DNA, the CDR3 is TGTGCCAGCAGCTCACCGGGACAGGGGGTCCTCAACACTGAAGCTTTCTTT.

This sequence joins TRBV5-4 and TRBJ1-2, with TRBD1 identical over 9 bases. The V gene's germline CDR1 is SGHNT and CDR2 YYREEE (reference sequence). The CDR3 loop spans 16 amino acids. The V and J ends lost 0 bases and 2 bases, in that order; junction bases with no gene match: 5. The CDR3 nucleotides are TGTGCCAGCAGCTTGGGGGGACAGGGCTACAACTATGGCTACACCTTC. Amino acids: CASSLGGQGYNYGYTF.

This clone turned up a few times. The chain combines TRBV5-5 with TRBJ1-5, with a weak D call TRBD1 (5 bases). The CDR3 has 14 residues. Trimming took off 3 bases at V and 7 bases at J, with 14 bases between the two ends. The germline V gene encodes CDR1 SGHKS and CDR2 YYEKEE (reference sequence). The DNA for the CDR3 is TGTGCCAGCAGCTCATCGGGGGTCGGGCAGCCCCAGCATTTT. This sequence encodes CASSSSGVGQPQHF.

This sequence joins TRBV6-4 and TRBJ2-1; 8 nucleotides agree with TRBD2. This CDR3 has 13 residues. The germline V gene has CDR1 MRHNA and CDR2 SNTAGT. J gave up 5 bases and V 6 bases, and 3 bases lay outside the gene matches. The CDR3 is CASSGGAHNEQFF. CDR3 DNA: TGTGCCAGCAGCGGGGGGGCCCACAATGAGCAGTTCTTC.

The rearrangement uses TRBV28 and TRBJ2-7; TRBD1 agrees at 7 bases. The CDR3 is 18 amino acids. V lost 1 base to trimming and J lost 4 bases; unmatched junction nucleotides: 16. Germline lookup yields CDR1 MDHEN and CDR2 SYDVKM. Written as DNA, the CDR3 is TGTGCCAGCAGTTTATTGACCCAACCGGGACAGACAGGATACGAGCAGTACTTC. The encoded protein is CASSLLTQPGQTGYEQYF.

V is TRBV2 and J is TRBJ1-1; D uncertain. Germline V gene data show CDR1 as SNHLY and CDR2 as FYNNEI. This CDR3 region has 11 residues. V shed 8 bases and J shed 7 bases, with 11 bases lying between them. This chain's CDR3 is CASGREGEAFF. In DNA form, the CDR3 reads TGTGCCAGCGGACGTGAGGGTGAAGCTTTCTTT.

The rearrangement links TRBV3-1 (or the pseudogene TRBV3-2) to TRBJ2-1; 9 bases are shared with TRBD2. Per the germline V gene, CDR1 is LGHDT and CDR2 is YNNKEL (reference sequence). V was clipped by 0 bases and J by 4 bases; unmatched bases: 7. The CDR3 sequence is 17 residues long. In DNA form, the CDR3 reads TGTGCCAGCAGCCAAGATATGAGCGGGAGGCCGTACAATGAGCAGTTCTTC. Amino acid sequence: CASSQDMSGRPYNEQFF.

The rearrangement uses TRBV6-6 and TRBJ1-2; the match to TRBD1 covers 10 bases. There are 15 residues in the CDR3. Germline V gene data show CDR1 as MNHNY and CDR2 as SVGAGI (reference sequence). With V trimmed by 5 bases and J by 3 bases, 6 bases remained unmatched. CDR3 loop: CASSQGQGPYYGYTF. The DNA of the CDR3 is TGTGCCAGCAGTCAGGGACAGGGGCCTTACTATGGCTACACCTTC.

The genes are TRBV30 and TRBJ1-2; 8 bases fit TRBD1. The germline CDR1 and CDR2 sequences are GTSNPN and SVGIG (reference sequence). The CDR3 has 14 residues. Trimming removed 1 base from V and 6 bases from J; junction bases left unmatched: 7. The CDR3 loop is CAWSAPGQGDGYTF. The CDR3 DNA follows: TGTGCCTGGAGTGCCCCAGGACAGGGTGATGGCTACACCTTC.

This chain joins TRBV27 and TRBJ2-7; possibly TRBD2 for D (5 bases). Trimming stripped 4 bases from V and 2 bases from J, with 9 bases between. Germline assignment: CDR1 MNHEY and CDR2 SMNVEV (reference sequence). The CDR3 loop spans 13 amino acids. The CDR3 DNA reads TGTGCCAGCAGTTGGGGAGCGGCCTACGAGCAGTACTTC. This gives the protein CASSWGAAYEQYF.

The chain is built from TRBV5-3 and TRBJ2-7, with 11 bases aligning to TRBD2. TRBV5-3 is placed among ORFs of uncertain function. V lost 2 bases, J lost 0 bases, and 16 bases stayed unmatched. There are 20 residues in the CDR3. The CDR3 protein is CARSLKLAGVTSAPSYEQYF. CDR3 nucleotides: TGTGCCAGAAGCTTAAAACTAGCGGGAGTTACATCGGCTCCCTCCTACGAGCAGTACTTC.

The chain has TRBV5-1 and TRBJ1-1, with 8 positions matching TRBD1. V was pared by 6 bases and J by 1 base, with 8 bases of the junction left unmatched. The CDR3 loop spans 15 amino acids. Germline V gene data show CDR1 as SGHRS and CDR2 as YFSETQ. The CDR3: CASTITGTGNTEAFF. In DNA form, the CDR3 reads TGCGCCAGCACAATTACCGGGACAGGGAACACTGAAGCTTTCTTT.

This rearrangement joins TRBV28 to TRBJ2-3; D unclear. The CDR3 loop spans 16 amino acids. Trimming removed 2 bases at V and 1 base at J, with 13 bases between. Germline loops: CDR1 MDHEN, CDR2 SYDVKM. The CDR3 bases are TGTGCCAGCAGTTTACGGGTTAAGGCCCGCACAGATACGCAGTATTTT. This codes for CASSLRVKARTDTQYF.

The J gene is TRBJ1-1, the V gene TRBV7-2; D possibly corresponds to TRBD1 (6 bases). The V gene's germline CDR1 is SGHTA and CDR2 FQGNSA. The CDR3 sequence is 16 residues long. V lost 5 bases and J lost 1, with 17 bases in between. The CDR3 spells CASSPRGGRGNTEAFF. The CDR3 DNA sequence: TGTGCCAGCAGCCCAAGAGGGGGTCGTGGGAACACTGAAGCTTTCTTT.

This chain links TRBV3-1 (or the pseudogene TRBV3-2) with TRBJ1-2, with D possibly being TRBD1 (6 bases). V lost 0 bases, J lost 3 bases, and 11 bases lay in between. The CDR3 totals 15 residues. Germline CDR1 reads LGHDT; CDR2 reads YNNKEL (reference sequence). CDR3: CASSQEIRGYYGYTF. CDR3 nucleotides: TGTGCCAGCAGCCAAGAAATCAGGGGTTACTATGGCTACACCTTC.

This clone appeared once. Here the CDR3 DNA reads TGTGCCAGCAGCAGAGGAAGTCATACCGGGGAGCTGTTTTTT. Its protein product is CASSRGSHTGELFF. This sequence joins TRBV9 and TRBJ2-2; D not certain. Germline assignment: CDR1 SGDLS and CDR2 YYNGEE. This CDR3 has 14 residues. With 4 bases removed from V and 5 bases from J, the gap between germline ends came to 12 bases.

The V and J genes are TRBV7-2 and TRBJ2-5; TRBD2 is a possible D gene (5 bases). Trimming pared 4 bases from V and 4 bases from J, leaving 10 bases between. Germline CDR1 and CDR2: SGHTA and FQGNSA. This CDR3 has 13 amino acids. The CDR3 DNA follows: TGTGCCAGCAGCTGGGAGAGAGGAGAGACCCAGTACTTC. Its translation is CASSWERGETQYF.

The rearrangement uses TRBV11-2 and TRBJ2-5; the D gene is possibly TRBD1 (6 bases). The CDR3 spans 18 residues. CDR1 and CDR2 (germline): SGHAT, FQNNGV. The V and J ends lost 1 base and 5 bases respectively, with 23 bases between them. In DNA, the CDR3 is TGTGCCAGCAGCTTAGGGAGAGGGCAGGGGCGGGTATCGGAGACCCAGTACTTC. Protein product: CASSLGRGQGRVSETQYF.

The V gene is TRBV7-2, the J gene TRBJ1-5; D may be TRBD1 (5 bases). Trimming pared 1 base from V and 1 base from J, leaving 8 bases between. The CDR3 consists of 15 residues. Germline lookup yields CDR1 SGHTA and CDR2 FQGNSA. CDR3 region: CASSLGGVSNQPQHF. CDR3 DNA sequence: TGTGCCAGCAGCTTAGGGGGGGTGAGCAATCAGCCCCAGCATTTT.

The chain recombines TRBV6-5 with TRBJ1-2, with D tentatively TRBD1 (5 bases). Deletions cut 6 bases from V and 5 bases from J, with 16 bases between. The CDR3 extends over 14 amino acids. The germline CDR1 and CDR2 sequences are MNHEY and SVGAGI. DNA for the CDR3: TGTGCCAGCAGGGATAGACAGTTCAGTTATGGCTACACCTTC. Its translation is CASRDRQFSYGYTF.

This chain links TRBV6-4 with TRBJ1-5; D is uncertain. Trimming removed 4 bases at V and 4 bases at J, with 8 bases between. From germline, CDR1 is MRHNA and CDR2 SNTAGT. This CDR3 spans 13 amino acids. CDR3 DNA sequence: TGTGCCAGCAGTGTGGCGGAGAATCAGCCCCAGCATTTT. Its translation is CASSVAENQPQHF.

The rearrangement joins TRBV27 to TRBJ1-6, with 9 bases fitting TRBD1. The CDR3 runs 14 residues. The V segment lost 6 bases and the J segment 10 bases; nucleotides outside the gene matches: 7. Germline loops: CDR1 MNHEY, CDR2 SMNVEV (reference sequence). DNA of the CDR3: TGTGCCAGCAGCGACCGGGACAGGGTATCACCCCTCCACTTT. Translation: CASSDRDRVSPLHF.

This clone was counted a single time. V gene TRBV7-9 combines with J gene TRBJ2-1, with 9 positions matching TRBD1. The V gene end was trimmed by 3 bases and the J gene end by 10 bases; junction bases not matched to a gene: 4. The CDR3 has 13 residues. Germline CDR1 is SEHNR and CDR2 is FQNEAQ (reference sequence). The CDR3 nucleotides read TGTGCCAGCAGCTTGGACAGGGGACACGAGCAGTTCTTC. Translated, it gives CASSLDRGHEQFF. Full variable domain (outside the CDR3, taken from reference TRBV7-9 and TRBJ2-1): DTGVSQNPRHKITKRGQNVTFRCDPISEHNRLYWYRQTLGQGPEFLTYFQNEAQLEKSRLLSDRFSAERPKGSFSTLEIQRTEQGDSAMYLCASSLDRGHEQFFGPGTRLTVL.

The CDR3, as DNA: TGTGCCAGCAGCCCTCGGGACAGGGGGTATCCTAACTATGGCTACACCTTC. It translates to CASSPRDRGYPNYGYTF. The gene calls are TRBV11-2 and TRBJ1-2, with TRBD1 identical over 11 bases. The V and J ends lost 5 bases and 0 bases, in that order; junction bases with no gene match: 8. The CDR3 totals 17 residues. Germline V lookup: CDR1 SGHAT, CDR2 FQNNGV. The whole variable domain, filled in from reference TRBV11-2 and TRBJ1-2, reads EAGVAQSPRYKIIEKRQSVAFWCNPISGHATLYWYQQILGQGPKLLIQFQNNGVVDDSQLPKDRFSAERLKGVDSTLKIQPAKLEDSAVYLCASSPRDRGYPNYGYTFGSGTRLTVV.